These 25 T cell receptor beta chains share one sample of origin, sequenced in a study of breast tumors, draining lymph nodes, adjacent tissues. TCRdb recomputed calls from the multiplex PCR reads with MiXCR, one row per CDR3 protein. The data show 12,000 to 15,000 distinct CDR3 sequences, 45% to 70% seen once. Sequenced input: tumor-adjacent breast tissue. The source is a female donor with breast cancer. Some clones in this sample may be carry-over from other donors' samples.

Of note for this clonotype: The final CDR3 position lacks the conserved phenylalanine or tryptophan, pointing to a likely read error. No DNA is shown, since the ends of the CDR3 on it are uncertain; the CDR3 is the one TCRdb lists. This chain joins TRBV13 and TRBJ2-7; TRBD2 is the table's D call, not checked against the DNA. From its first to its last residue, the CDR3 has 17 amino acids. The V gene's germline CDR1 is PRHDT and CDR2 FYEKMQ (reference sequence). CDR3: CASSGEGVGTSGTEQYS.

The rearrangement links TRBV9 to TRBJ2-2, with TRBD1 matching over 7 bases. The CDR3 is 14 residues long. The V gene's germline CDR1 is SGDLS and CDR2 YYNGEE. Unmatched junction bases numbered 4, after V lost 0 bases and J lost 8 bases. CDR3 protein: CASSVASGQGELFF. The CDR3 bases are TGTGCCAGCAGCGTAGCCTCGGGACAGGGGGAGCTGTTTTTT.

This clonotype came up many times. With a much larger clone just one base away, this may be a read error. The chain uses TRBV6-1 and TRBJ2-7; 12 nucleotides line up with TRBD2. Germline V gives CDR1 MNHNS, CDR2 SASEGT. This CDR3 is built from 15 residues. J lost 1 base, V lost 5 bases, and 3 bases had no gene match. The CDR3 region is CASSQGLAGSYEQYF. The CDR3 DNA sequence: TGTGCCAGCAGTCAAGGACTAGCGGGATCCTACGAGCAGTACTTC.

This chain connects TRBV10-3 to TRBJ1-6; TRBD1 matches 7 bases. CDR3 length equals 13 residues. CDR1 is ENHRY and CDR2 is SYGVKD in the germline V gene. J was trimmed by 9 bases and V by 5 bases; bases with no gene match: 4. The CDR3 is CAISRDSPSPLHF. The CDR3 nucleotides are TGTGCCATCAGTCGGGACAGCCCTTCACCCCTCCACTTT.

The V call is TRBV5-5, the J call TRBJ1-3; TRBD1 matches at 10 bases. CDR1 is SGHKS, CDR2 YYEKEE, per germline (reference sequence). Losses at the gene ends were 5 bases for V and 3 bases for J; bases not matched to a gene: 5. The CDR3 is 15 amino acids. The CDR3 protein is CASSLTGGRGNTIYF. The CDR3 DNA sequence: TGTGCCAGCAGTCTGACAGGGGGCCGTGGAAACACCATATATTTT.

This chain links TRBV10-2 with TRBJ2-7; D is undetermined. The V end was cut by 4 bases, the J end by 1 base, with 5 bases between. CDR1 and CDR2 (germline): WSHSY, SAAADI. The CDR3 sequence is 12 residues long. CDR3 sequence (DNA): TGCGCCAGCAGTGGTCTGTCCTACGAGCAGTACTTC. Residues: CASSGLSYEQYF.

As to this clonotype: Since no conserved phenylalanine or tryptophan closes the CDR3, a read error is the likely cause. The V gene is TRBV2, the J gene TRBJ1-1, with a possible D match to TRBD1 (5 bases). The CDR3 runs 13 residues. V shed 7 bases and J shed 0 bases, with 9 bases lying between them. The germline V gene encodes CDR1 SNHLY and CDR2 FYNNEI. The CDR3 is CASMGPMNTEAFS. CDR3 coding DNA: TGTGCCAGCATGGGACCTATGAACACTGAAGCTTTCTCT.

In nucleotides, the CDR3 is TGTGCCACCAGCAACGGAGGACAGGGACGTACCGGGGAGCTGTTTTTT. Translation: CATSNGGQGRTGELFF. V and J are TRBV24-1 and TRBJ2-2, with 8 bases matching TRBD1. Per germline, CDR1 KGHDR and CDR2 SFDVKD. The V gene end was trimmed by 7 bases and the J gene end by 5 bases; junction bases not matched to a gene: 11. CDR3 length equals 16 residues.

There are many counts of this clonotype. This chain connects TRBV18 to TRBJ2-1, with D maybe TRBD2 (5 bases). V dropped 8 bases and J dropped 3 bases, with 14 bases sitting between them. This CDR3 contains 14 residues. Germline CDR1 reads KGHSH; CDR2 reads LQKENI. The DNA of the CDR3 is TGTGCCAGCGCAACCTGGAGCGGCTACAATGAGCAGTTCTTC. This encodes CASATWSGYNEQFF.

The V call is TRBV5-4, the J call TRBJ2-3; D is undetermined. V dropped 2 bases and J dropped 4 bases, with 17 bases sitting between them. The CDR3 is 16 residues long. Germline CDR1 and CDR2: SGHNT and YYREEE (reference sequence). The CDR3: CASSFSLEHTSDTQYF. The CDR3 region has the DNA TGTGCCAGCAGCTTCTCCCTGGAGCATACGTCAGATACGCAGTATTTT.

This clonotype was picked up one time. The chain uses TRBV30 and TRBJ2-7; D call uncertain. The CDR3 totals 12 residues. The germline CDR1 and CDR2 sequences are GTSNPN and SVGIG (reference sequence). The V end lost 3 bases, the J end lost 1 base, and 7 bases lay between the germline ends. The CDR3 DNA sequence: TGTGCCTGGAGCGTCGCTTCCTACGAGCAGTACTTC. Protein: CAWSVASYEQYF.

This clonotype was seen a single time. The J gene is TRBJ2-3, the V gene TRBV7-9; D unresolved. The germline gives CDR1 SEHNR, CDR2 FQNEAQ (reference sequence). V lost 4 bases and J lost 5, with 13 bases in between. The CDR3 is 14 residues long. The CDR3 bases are TGTGCCAGCAGCTCCGCCGTGGGTGTAGATACGCAGTATTTT. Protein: CASSSAVGVDTQYF.

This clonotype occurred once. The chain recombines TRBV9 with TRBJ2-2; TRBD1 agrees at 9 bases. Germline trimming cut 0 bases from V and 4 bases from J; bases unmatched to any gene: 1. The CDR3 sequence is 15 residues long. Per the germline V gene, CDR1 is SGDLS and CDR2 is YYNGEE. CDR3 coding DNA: TGTGCCAGCAGCGTAGCGGGACAGGGCACCGGGGAGCTGTTTTTT. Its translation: CASSVAGQGTGELFF.

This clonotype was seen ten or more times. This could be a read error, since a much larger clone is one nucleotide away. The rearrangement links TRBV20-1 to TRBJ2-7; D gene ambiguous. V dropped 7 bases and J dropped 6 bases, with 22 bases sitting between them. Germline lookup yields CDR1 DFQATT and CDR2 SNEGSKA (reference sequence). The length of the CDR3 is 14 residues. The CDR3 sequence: CSVSGKGLTSEQYF. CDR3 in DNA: TGCAGTGTCAGTGGCAAGGGCCTTACCTCCGAGCAGTACTTC.

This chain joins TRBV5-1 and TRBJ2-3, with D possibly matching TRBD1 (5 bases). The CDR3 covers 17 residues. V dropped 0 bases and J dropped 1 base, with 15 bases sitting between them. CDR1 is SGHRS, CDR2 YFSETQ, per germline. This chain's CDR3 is CASSLAWVQGGTDTQYF. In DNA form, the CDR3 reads TGCGCCAGCAGCTTGGCATGGGTGCAGGGCGGCACAGATACGCAGTATTTT. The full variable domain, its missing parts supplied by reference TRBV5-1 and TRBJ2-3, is KAGVTQTPRYLIKTRGQQVTLSCSPISGHRSVSWYQQTPGQGLQFLFEYFSETQRNKGNFPGRFSGRQFSNSRSEMNVSTLELGDSALYLCASSLAWVQGGTDTQYFGPGTRLTVL.

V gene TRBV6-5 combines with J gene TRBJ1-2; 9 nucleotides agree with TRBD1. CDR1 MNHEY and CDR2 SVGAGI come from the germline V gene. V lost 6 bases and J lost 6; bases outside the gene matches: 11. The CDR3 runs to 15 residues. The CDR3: CASSLAGTGMNGYTF. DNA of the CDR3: TGTGCCAGCAGCTTAGCCGGGACAGGGATGAATGGCTACACCTTC.

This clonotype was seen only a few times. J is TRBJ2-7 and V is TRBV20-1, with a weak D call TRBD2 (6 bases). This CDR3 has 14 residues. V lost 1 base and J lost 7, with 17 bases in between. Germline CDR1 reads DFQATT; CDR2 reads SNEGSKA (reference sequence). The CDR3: CSARVLAAGREQYF. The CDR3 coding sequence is TGCAGTGCTAGAGTCTTGGCGGCGGGACGGGAGCAGTACTTC.

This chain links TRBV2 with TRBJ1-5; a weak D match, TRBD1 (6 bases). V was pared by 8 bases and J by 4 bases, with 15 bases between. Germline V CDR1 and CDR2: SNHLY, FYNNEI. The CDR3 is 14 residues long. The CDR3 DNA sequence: TGTGCCAGCGGGGGGGGACACCTTAATCAGCCCCAGCATTTT. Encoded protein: CASGGGHLNQPQHF. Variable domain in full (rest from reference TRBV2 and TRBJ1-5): EPEVTQTPSHQVTQMGQEVILRCVPISNHLYFYWYRQILGQKVEFLVSFYNNEISEKSEIFDDQFSVERPDGSNFTLKIRSTKLEDSAMYFCASGGGHLNQPQHFGDGTRLSIL.

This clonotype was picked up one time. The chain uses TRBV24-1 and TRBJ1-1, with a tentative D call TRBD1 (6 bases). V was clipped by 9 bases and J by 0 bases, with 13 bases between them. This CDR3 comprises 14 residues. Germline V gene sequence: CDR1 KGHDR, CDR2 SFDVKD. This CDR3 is CATRGGSVNTEAFF. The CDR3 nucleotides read TGTGCCACCCGGGGGGGCAGTGTGAACACTGAAGCTTTCTTT.

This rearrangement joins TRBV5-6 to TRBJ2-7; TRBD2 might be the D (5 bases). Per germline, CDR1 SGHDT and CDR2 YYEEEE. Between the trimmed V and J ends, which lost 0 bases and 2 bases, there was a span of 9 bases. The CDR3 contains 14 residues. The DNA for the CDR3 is TGTGCCAGCAGCTTGGGAGGGCCTCCCTACGAGCAGTACTTC. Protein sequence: CASSLGGPPYEQYF.

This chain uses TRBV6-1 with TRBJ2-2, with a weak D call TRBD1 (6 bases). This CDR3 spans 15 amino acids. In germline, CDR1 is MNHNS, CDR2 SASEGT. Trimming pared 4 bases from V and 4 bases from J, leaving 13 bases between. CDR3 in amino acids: CASSVSGTSTGELFF. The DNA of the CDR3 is TGTGCCAGCAGTGTCTCCGGGACAAGCACCGGGGAGCTGTTTTTT.

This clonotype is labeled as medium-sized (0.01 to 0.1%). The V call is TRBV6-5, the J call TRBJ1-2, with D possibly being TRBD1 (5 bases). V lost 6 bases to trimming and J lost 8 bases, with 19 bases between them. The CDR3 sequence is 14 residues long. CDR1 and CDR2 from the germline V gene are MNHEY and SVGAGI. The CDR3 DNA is TGTGCCAGCAGCAATTCGGGACGGTGGAGGGGCTACACCTTC. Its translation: CASSNSGRWRGYTF.

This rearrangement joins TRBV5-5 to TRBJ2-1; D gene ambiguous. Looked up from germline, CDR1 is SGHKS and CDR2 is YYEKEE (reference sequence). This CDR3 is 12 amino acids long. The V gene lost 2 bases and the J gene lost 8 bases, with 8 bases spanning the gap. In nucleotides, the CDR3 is TGTGCCAGCAGCTTTCTAGAGGATGAGCAGTTCTTC. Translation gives CASSFLEDEQFF.

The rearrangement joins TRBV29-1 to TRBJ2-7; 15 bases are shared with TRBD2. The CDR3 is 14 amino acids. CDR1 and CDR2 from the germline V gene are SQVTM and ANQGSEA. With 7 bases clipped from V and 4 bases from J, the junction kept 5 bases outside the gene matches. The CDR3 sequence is CSALGTSGRYEQYF. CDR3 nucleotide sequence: TGCAGCGCCCTCGGGACTAGCGGGAGGTACGAGCAGTACTTC.

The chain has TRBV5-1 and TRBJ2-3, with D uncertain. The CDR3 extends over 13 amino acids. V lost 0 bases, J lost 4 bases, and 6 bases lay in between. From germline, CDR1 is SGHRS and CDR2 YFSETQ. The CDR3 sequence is CASSLARSDTQYF. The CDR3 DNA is TGCGCCAGCAGCTTGGCTAGGTCAGATACGCAGTATTTT.